One and the same sample provided the 8 T cell receptor beta chains below, sequenced in a study of blood T cell repertoires in COVID-19. Data came from immunoSEQ multiplex PCR; TCRdb stores just in-frame clones and leaves some out. This sample has more than 110,000 clones, with about 89% found just once. The sequencing sample was made of peripheral blood. Source of these receptors: a man in his sixties with active or convalescent COVID-19.

The chain is built from TRBV6-5 and TRBJ2-7; 14 nucleotides match TRBD2. The CDR3 is 15 amino acids. V lost 6 bases, J lost 3 bases, and 4 bases stayed unmatched. The germline gives CDR1 MNHEY, CDR2 SVGAGI. CDR3 DNA sequence: TGTGCCAGCAGATTGGGACTAGCGGGAGACTACGAGCAGTACTTC. This codes for CASRLGLAGDYEQYF.

This clone was seen a handful of times. V gene TRBV5-6 combines with J gene TRBJ1-6, with 10 nucleotides matching TRBD1. V lost 4 bases to trimming and J lost 9 bases; unmatched junction nucleotides: 7. The CDR3 totals 15 residues. CDR1 and CDR2 (germline): SGHDT, YYEEEE. The CDR3 coding sequence is TGTGCCAGCAGCCCAAGGACAGGGGGGAGTTCACCCCTCCACTTT. Residues: CASSPRTGGSSPLHF. The full variable domain, with the rest looked up from reference TRBV5-6 and TRBJ1-6, is DAGVTQSPTHLIKTRGQQVTLRCSPKSGHDTVSWYQQALGQGPQFIFQYYEEEERQRGNFPDRFSGHQFPNYSSELNVNALLLGDSALYLCASSPRTGGSSPLHFGNGTRLTVT.

This chain connects TRBV7-5 to TRBJ2-1; the table's D call of TRBD2 was not tested on the DNA. TRBV7-5 is recorded as a pseudogene. The CDR3 loop spans 12 amino acids. DNA for the CDR3: TGTGCCAGAAGCTTTTTTAGAAATGAGCAGTTCTTC. This gives the protein CARSFFRNEQFF.

The CDR3 here is CASSPLGVRDGNEQFF. In DNA form, the CDR3 reads TGTGCCAGCAGCCCTCTAGGAGTACGGGATGGAAATGAGCAGTTCTTC. This chain joins TRBV5-6 and TRBJ2-1; a possible D gene is TRBD2 (5 bases). Trimming took off 4 bases at V and 7 bases at J, with 21 bases between the two ends. CDR3 length equals 16 residues. Germline V lookup: CDR1 SGHDT, CDR2 YYEEEE.

The chain carries TRBV28 and TRBJ2-7, with D hard to call. Trimming removed 2 bases from V and 2 bases from J, with 16 bases in between. In germline, CDR1 is MDHEN, CDR2 SYDVKM. The CDR3 has 16 amino acids. The CDR3, as DNA: TGTGCCAGCAGTTTAATCGTCCCAGGTTCAACCTACGAGCAGTACTTC. It is translated as CASSLIVPGSTYEQYF.

The J gene is TRBJ1-1, the V gene TRBV4-2; a possible D gene is TRBD1 (6 bases). V was trimmed by 0 bases and J by 7 bases, leaving 15 bases between them. This CDR3 is built from 15 residues. Germline CDR1 LGHNA, CDR2 YNFKEQ. CDR3 sequence (DNA): TGTGCCAGCAGCCAAGAGGTAGGGGGACAATATGAAGCTTTCTTT. This gives the protein CASSQEVGGQYEAFF.

For the CDR3, the DNA is TGTGCCAGCAGTTTGGCAAATAGCAATCAGCCCCAGCATTTT. It translates to CASSLANSNQPQHF. The chain recombines TRBV28 with TRBJ1-5; no reliable D call. V lost 3 bases and J lost 0, with 6 bases in between. The CDR3 consists of 14 residues. Germline assignment: CDR1 MDHEN and CDR2 SYDVKM.

The chain has TRBV29-1 and TRBJ1-1; TRBD1 agrees at 10 bases. Germline CDR1 reads SQVTM; CDR2 reads ANQGSEA. The CDR3 is 13 amino acids. V trimming: 6 bases; J trimming: 10 bases; junction bases outside the gene matches: 11. CDR3 residues: CSVLIGTGDRAFF. CDR3 DNA: TGCAGCGTCCTCATCGGGACAGGGGATCGAGCTTTCTTT.